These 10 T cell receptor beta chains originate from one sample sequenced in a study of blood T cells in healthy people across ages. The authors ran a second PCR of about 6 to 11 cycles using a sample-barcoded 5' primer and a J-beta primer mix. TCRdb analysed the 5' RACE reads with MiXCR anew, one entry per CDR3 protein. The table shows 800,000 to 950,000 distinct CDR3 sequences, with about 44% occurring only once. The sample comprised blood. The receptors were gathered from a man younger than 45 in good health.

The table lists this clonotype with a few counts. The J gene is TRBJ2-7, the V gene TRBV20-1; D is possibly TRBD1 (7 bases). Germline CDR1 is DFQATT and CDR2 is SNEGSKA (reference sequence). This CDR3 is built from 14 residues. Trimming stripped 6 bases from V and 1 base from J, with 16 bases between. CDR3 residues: CSAKAGGLSYEQYF. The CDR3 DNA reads TGCAGTGCGAAAGCAGGGGGGCTTTCCTACGAGCAGTACTTC.

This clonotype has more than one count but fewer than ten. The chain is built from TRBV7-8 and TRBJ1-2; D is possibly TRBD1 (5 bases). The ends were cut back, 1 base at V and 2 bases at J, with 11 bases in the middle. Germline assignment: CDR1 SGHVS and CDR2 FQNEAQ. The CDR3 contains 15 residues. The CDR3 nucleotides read TGTGCCAGCAGCTTAGTTGGGGGAAGGAACTATGGCTACACCTTC. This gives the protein CASSLVGGRNYGYTF.

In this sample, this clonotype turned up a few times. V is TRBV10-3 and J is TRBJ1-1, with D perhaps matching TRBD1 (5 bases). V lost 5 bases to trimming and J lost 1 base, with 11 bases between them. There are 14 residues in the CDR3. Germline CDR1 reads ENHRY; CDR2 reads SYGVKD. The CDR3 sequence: CAISTGHQNTEAFF. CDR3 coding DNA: TGTGCCATCAGTACTGGACACCAGAACACTGAAGCTTTCTTT.

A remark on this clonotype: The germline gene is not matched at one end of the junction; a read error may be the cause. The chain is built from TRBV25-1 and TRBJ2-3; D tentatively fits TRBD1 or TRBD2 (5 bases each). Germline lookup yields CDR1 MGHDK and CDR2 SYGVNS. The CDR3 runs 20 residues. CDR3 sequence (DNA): TGTGCCGGCAGTGAAGAACTGAGGGGACCGGTGGTCCTGTTCACAGATACGCAGTATTTT. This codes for CAGSEELRGPVVLFTDTQYF.

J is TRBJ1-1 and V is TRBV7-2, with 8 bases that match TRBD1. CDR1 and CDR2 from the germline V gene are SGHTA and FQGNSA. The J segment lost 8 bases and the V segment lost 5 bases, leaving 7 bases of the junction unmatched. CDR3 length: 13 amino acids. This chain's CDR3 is CASSAQGASEAFF. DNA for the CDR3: TGTGCCAGCAGCGCCCAGGGGGCTTCGGAAGCTTTCTTT.

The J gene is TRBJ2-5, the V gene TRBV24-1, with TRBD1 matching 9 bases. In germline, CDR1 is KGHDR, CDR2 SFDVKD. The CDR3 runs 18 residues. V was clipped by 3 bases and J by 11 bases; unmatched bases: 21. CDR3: CATSDPTYTGGSYNEQYF. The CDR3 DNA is TGTGCCACCAGTGATCCCACCTATACAGGGGGCTCCTACAATGAGCAGTACTTC.

CDR3 in amino acids: CASRTTDQPQHF. The CDR3 nucleotides read TGTGCCAGCAGGACGACGGATCAGCCCCAGCATTTT. The J gene is TRBJ1-5, the V gene TRBV2; D gene ambiguous. The V end was cut by 6 bases, the J end by 5 bases, with 8 bases between. This CDR3 spans 12 amino acids. CDR1 SNHLY and CDR2 FYNNEI come from the germline V gene.

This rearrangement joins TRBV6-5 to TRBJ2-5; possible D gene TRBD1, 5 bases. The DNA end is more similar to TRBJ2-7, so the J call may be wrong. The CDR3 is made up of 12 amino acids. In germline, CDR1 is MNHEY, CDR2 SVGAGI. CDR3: CASTGHGYEQYF. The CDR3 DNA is TGTGCCAGCACCGGACACGGTTACGAGCAGTACTTC.

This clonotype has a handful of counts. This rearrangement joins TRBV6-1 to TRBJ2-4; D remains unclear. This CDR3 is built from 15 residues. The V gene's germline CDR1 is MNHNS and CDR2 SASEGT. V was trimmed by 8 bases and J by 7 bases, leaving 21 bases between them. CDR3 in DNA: TGTGCCAGCGGATTATATCGTAGGGCGGTGAACATTCAGTACTTC. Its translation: CASGLYRRAVNIQYF.

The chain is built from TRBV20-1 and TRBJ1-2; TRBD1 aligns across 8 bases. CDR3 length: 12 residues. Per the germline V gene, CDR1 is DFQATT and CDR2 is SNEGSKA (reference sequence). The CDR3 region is CRGGQGSGGYTF. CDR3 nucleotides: TGCAGGGGAGGACAGGGTTCCGGTGGCTACACCTTC.